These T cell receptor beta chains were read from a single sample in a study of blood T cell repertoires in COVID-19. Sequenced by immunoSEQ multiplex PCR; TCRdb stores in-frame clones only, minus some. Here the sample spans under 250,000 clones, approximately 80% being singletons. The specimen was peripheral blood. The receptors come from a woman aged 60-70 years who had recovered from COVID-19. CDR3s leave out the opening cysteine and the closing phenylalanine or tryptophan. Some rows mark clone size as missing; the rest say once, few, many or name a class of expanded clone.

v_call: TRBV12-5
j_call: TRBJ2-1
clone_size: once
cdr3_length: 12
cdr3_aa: ASGLETGYNEQF

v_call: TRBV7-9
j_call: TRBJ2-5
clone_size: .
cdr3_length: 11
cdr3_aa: ASLAGGTETQY

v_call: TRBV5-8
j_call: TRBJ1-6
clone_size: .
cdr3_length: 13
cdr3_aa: ASSSYRSYNSPLH

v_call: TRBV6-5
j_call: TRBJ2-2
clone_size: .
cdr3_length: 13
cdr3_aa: ASSTWDRNTGELF

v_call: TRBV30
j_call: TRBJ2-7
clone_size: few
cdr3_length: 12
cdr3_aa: AWVGTGISYEQY

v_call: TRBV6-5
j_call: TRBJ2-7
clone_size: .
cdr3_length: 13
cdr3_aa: ASSTSRTGTYEQY

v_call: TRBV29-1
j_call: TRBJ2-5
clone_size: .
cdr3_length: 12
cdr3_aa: SVVSGTGQETQY

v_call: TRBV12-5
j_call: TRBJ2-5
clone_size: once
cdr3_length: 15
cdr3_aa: ASGLVLGQRAQETQY

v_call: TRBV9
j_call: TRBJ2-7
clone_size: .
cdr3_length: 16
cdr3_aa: ASSGLEPLAGGPGEQY

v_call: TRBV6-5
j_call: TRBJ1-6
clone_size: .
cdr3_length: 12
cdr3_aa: ASRGDRGYSPLH

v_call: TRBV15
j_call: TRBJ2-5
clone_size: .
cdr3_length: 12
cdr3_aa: ATSRTGAQETQY

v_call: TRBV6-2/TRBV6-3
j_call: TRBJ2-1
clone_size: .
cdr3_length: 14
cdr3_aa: ASSYASIRGGNEQF

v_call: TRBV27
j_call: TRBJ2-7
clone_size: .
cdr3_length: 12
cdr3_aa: ASSFTGQVYEQY

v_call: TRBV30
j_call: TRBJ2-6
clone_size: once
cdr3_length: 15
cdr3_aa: AWSVARVRTGANVLT

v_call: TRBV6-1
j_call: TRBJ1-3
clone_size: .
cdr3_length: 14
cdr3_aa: ASSETRHHSGNTIY

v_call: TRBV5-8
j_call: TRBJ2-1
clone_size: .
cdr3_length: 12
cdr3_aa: ASSLVGPPGEQF

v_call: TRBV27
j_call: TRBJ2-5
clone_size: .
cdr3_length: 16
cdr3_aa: ASSLIVGTSGGVETQY

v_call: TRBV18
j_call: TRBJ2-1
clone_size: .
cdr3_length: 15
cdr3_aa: ASSPPRAGESYNEQF

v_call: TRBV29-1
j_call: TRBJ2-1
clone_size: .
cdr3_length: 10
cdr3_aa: SVVDRGDEQF